The 28 T cell receptor beta chains reported below all come from one sample, sequenced in a study of graft-versus-host responses after intestinal transplantation. These receptors' antigens are unknown. Method: immunoSEQ multiplex PCR; TCRdb's copy keeps in-frame clones and lacks some. The data hold tens of thousands of clones, with approximately 92% observed a single time. The sample here was unstimulated CD8+ T cells sorted from spleen or lymph node cells, taken before intestinal transplant. Every receptor here comes from a human donor who received an intestinal transplant.

The sample holds one count of this clone. This rearrangement joins TRBV6-1 to TRBJ2-1; D gene unclear. The germline V gene has CDR1 MNHNS and CDR2 SASEGT. The CDR3 has 15 residues. V shed 2 bases and J shed 0 bases, with 8 bases lying between them. The CDR3 DNA sequence: TGTGCCAGCAGTGAAAACCCTAGCTCCTACAATGAGCAGTTCTTC. Protein product: CASSENPSSYNEQFF.

In this sample, this clone turned up once. This rearrangement joins TRBV4-3 to TRBJ2-7; tentative D call: TRBD2 (5 bases). The CDR3 contains 13 residues. The germline gives CDR1 LGHNA, CDR2 YSLEER. The V and J ends lost 4 bases and 4 bases respectively, with 11 bases between them. Written as DNA, the CDR3 is TGCGCCAGCAGCCCCGTAGGAGGTTACGAGCAGTACTTC. This sequence encodes CASSPVGGYEQYF.

The chain carries TRBV6-1 and TRBJ1-2, with 11 positions matching TRBD1. The CDR3 extends over 16 amino acids. Germline V gene sequence: CDR1 MNHNS, CDR2 SASEGT. J was trimmed by 1 base and V by 3 bases; bases with no gene match: 4. The DNA of the CDR3 is TGTGCCAGCAGTGATAGGACAGGGGGCCTTAACTATGGCTACACCTTC. It yields the protein CASSDRTGGLNYGYTF.

The chain couples TRBV27 to TRBJ1-2; tentative D call: TRBD1 (5 bases). The V and J ends lost 2 bases and 5 bases respectively, with 15 bases between them. The CDR3 spans 15 residues. The germline gives CDR1 MNHEY, CDR2 SMNVEV (reference sequence). CDR3 nucleotides: TGTGCCAGCAGTTTAAATCCAGGGCTAGGATATGGCTACACCTTC. This gives the protein CASSLNPGLGYGYTF.

Notes on this clone: This CDR3 is also generated by other DNA sequences in the sample. This sequence joins TRBV4-1 and TRBJ2-2; D unresolved. Germline CDR1 and CDR2: MGHRA and YSYEKL. The V gene lost 0 bases and the J gene lost 1 base, with 3 bases spanning the gap. The CDR3 is made up of 14 amino acids. CDR3 coding DNA: TGCGCCAGCAGCCAAGACAGGAACACCGGGGAGCTGTTTTTT. This codes for CASSQDRNTGELFF.

This sequence joins TRBV5-5 and TRBJ2-2; 9 positions match TRBD2. CDR3 length: 17 residues. The V gene's germline CDR1 is SGHKS and CDR2 YYEKEE (reference sequence). J was trimmed by 7 bases and V by 4 bases; bases with no gene match: 14. The chain's CDR3 is CASSLQGGGGAGGELFF. CDR3 DNA sequence: TGTGCCAGCAGCCTGCAGGGTGGCGGGGGGGCCGGCGGGGAGCTGTTTTTT.

The chain joins TRBV27 to TRBJ2-7; 7 nucleotides line up with TRBD2. The ends lost 6 bases at V and 2 bases at J; junction bases unmatched: 10. Looked up from germline, CDR1 is MNHEY and CDR2 is SMNVEV (reference sequence). CDR3 size: 15 residues. In DNA, the CDR3 is TGTGCCAGCAGATCCCGGGAGCGGGGAGCCTACGAGCAGTACTTC. The encoded protein is CASRSRERGAYEQYF.

This chain links TRBV19 with TRBJ2-1; 12 bases map to TRBD2. V dropped 4 bases and J dropped 6; count of bases not matched to a gene: 4. This CDR3 has 15 residues. CDR1 LNHDA and CDR2 SQIVND come from the germline V gene (reference sequence). The CDR3 region is CASSKTSGGFNEQFF. For the CDR3, the DNA is TGTGCCAGTAGTAAGACTAGCGGGGGTTTCAATGAGCAGTTCTTC. The whole variable domain, remainder taken from reference TRBV19 and TRBJ2-1, is DGGITQSPKYLFRKEGQNVTLSCEQNLNHDAMYWYRQDPGQGLRLIYYSQIVNDFQKGDIAEGYSVSREKKESFPLTVTSAQKNPTAFYLCASSKTSGGFNEQFFGPGTRLTVL.

This clone was observed a single time. V usage is TRBV27 and J usage is TRBJ2-7; 8 bases are shared with TRBD1. V shed 6 bases and J 3 bases; nucleotides not matched to a gene: 16. The CDR3 totals 17 residues. Germline assignment: CDR1 MNHEY and CDR2 SMNVEV (reference sequence). In DNA form, the CDR3 reads TGTGCCAGCAGCGCGTTAGGAGGGCCAGGGGGCTTCTACGAGCAGTACTTC. Protein: CASSALGGPGGFYEQYF.

The rearrangement links TRBV28 to TRBJ2-1; D possibly corresponds to TRBD2 (6 bases). The CDR3 extends over 12 amino acids. V was shortened by 6 bases and J by 6 bases, with 9 bases between the two germline ends. Germline V gene lookup returns CDR1 MDHEN and CDR2 SYDVKM. The CDR3 reads CASRDYPNEQFF. CDR3 sequence (DNA): TGTGCCAGCAGGGACTACCCCAATGAGCAGTTCTTC. Complete variable domain (other parts from reference TRBV28 and TRBJ2-1): DVKVTQSSRYLVKRTGEKVFLECVQDMDHENMFWYRQDPGLGLRLIYFSYDVKMKEKGDIPEGYSVSREKKERFSLILESASTNQTSMYLCASRDYPNEQFFGPGTRLTVL.

Worth noting for this clone: Other DNA sequences from this sample encode an identical CDR3 as well. The V gene is TRBV6-5, the J gene TRBJ2-7; TRBD2 aligns across 8 bases. Trimming cost V 4 bases and J 2 bases; bases outside gene matches: 1. There are 13 residues in the CDR3. In germline, CDR1 is MNHEY, CDR2 SVGAGI. The CDR3 reads CASSWGLAYEQYF. CDR3 DNA sequence: TGTGCCAGCAGTTGGGGACTAGCCTACGAGCAGTACTTC.

Only one count was recorded for this clone. The chain employs TRBV15 and TRBJ2-5, with TRBD2 matching over 8 bases. The CDR3 extends over 16 amino acids. The junction had 8 bases not matched to a gene; V was cut back by 3 bases and J by 2 bases. The germline V gene has CDR1 LNHNV and CDR2 YYDKDF (reference sequence). The CDR3 coding sequence is TGTGCCACCAGCAGTCCACTAGCGGAGGATCAAGAGACCCAGTACTTC. Translating gives CATSSPLAEDQETQYF.

The count of this clone is one. The chain combines TRBV4-2 with TRBJ2-7; D not certain. The V gene's germline CDR1 is LGHNA and CDR2 YNFKEQ. The CDR3 loop spans 14 amino acids. V gave up 1 base and J gave up 4 bases, with 11 bases separating them. The CDR3 spells CASSQVGSRYEQYF. DNA of the CDR3: TGTGCCAGCAGCCAAGTGGGCAGTCGTTACGAGCAGTACTTC.

V usage is TRBV10-1 and J usage is TRBJ1-4; D gene uncertain. This CDR3 contains 14 residues. The germline gives CDR1 WNHNN, CDR2 SYGVQD (reference sequence). V was cut by 2 bases and J by 7 bases, with 11 bases left in between. In nucleotides, the CDR3 is TGCGCCAGCAGTGAGAGGTTAGGAGGTGAAAAACTGTTTTTT. Translation: CASSERLGGEKLFF.

The gene calls are TRBV5-4 and TRBJ2-7; 7 positions match TRBD1. The CDR3 has 14 residues. Per the germline V gene, CDR1 is SGHNT and CDR2 is YYREEE (reference sequence). After removal of 4 bases from V and 3 bases from J, the junction contained 7 bases not matched to a gene. The CDR3 protein is CASSPHRGDYEQYF. The CDR3 region has the DNA TGTGCCAGCAGCCCGCACAGGGGCGACTACGAGCAGTACTTC.

The CDR3 protein is CASSSGQGISHGYTF. In nucleotides, the CDR3 is TGTGCCAGCAGCTCTGGACAGGGCATTTCCCACGGCTACACCTTC. This chain uses TRBV11-2 with TRBJ1-2; TRBD1 agrees at 8 bases. V shed 4 bases, J shed 8 bases, and the junction held 12 bases outside the gene matches. CDR3 size: 15 residues. Germline V CDR1 and CDR2: SGHAT, FQNNGV.

This rearrangement joins TRBV6-5 to TRBJ1-2; no firm D call. The CDR3 has 13 residues. Germline V gives CDR1 MNHEY, CDR2 SVGAGI. Trimming stripped 0 bases from V and 8 bases from J, with 10 bases between. Written as DNA, the CDR3 is TGTGCCAGCAGTTACTCGAGTGAGCGGGGCTACACCTTC. This codes for CASSYSSERGYTF.

This chain joins TRBV7-8 and TRBJ2-1, with a tentative D call TRBD1 (6 bases). Germline V CDR1 and CDR2: SGHVS, FQNEAQ. This CDR3 spans 17 amino acids. V lost 1 base, J lost 0 bases, and 13 bases lay in between. The CDR3 nucleotides read TGTGCCAGCAGCTTAGGCAGGGGTAAACGCTCCTACAATGAGCAGTTCTTC. This encodes CASSLGRGKRSYNEQFF.

V usage is TRBV27 and J usage is TRBJ1-2; a weak D match, TRBD1 (5 bases). With 5 bases removed from V and 4 bases from J, the gap between germline ends came to 11 bases. This CDR3 is built from 13 residues. From germline, CDR1 is MNHEY and CDR2 SMNVEV (reference sequence). The CDR3 region has the DNA TGTGCCAGCAGTCCCCAGGGTAGCTATGGCTACACCTTC. Translated, it gives CASSPQGSYGYTF.

This chain joins TRBV6-1 and TRBJ2-7; TRBD1 aligns across 7 bases. The V gene end was trimmed by 2 bases and the J gene end by 4 bases; junction bases not matched to a gene: 11. The CDR3 runs to 16 residues. Germline V CDR1 and CDR2: MNHNS, SASEGT. The CDR3 here is CASSEKEPGQLYEQYF. CDR3 DNA sequence: TGTGCCAGCAGTGAAAAAGAACCGGGACAGCTTTACGAGCAGTACTTC.

The chain is built from TRBV5-6 and TRBJ1-6, with 9 positions matching TRBD1. V shed 0 bases and J 7 bases; nucleotides not matched to a gene: 5. The CDR3 runs to 16 residues. Germline values: CDR1 SGHDT, CDR2 YYEEEE. Here the CDR3 reads CASSLGTGVLNSPLHF. The CDR3, as DNA: TGTGCCAGCAGCTTGGGGACAGGGGTTCTCAATTCACCCCTCCACTTT.

The chain uses TRBV2 and TRBJ2-3; 8 bases fit TRBD1. CDR3 length: 14 amino acids. Germline V gene lookup returns CDR1 SNHLY and CDR2 FYNNEI. The trim removed 8 bases at V and 2 bases at J, leaving 6 bases unmatched. CDR3 sequence reads: CASWDRSYTDTQYF. The CDR3 DNA reads as TGTGCCAGCTGGGACAGGAGTTACACAGATACGCAGTATTTT.

This chain links TRBV6-1 with TRBJ2-7, with 9 bases fitting TRBD1. Per the germline V gene, CDR1 is MNHNS and CDR2 is SASEGT. After removal of 9 bases from V and 4 bases from J, the junction contained 7 bases not matched to a gene. The CDR3 is made up of 13 amino acids. DNA of the CDR3: TGTGCCAGGGGAGACAGGGGGTCTTACGAGCAGTACTTC. It codes for CARGDRGSYEQYF.

J is TRBJ2-1 and V is TRBV5-1, with TRBD2 matching over 11 bases. The germline gives CDR1 SGHRS, CDR2 YFSETQ. This CDR3 has 15 amino acids. The ends lost 0 bases at V and 7 bases at J; junction bases unmatched: 3. The CDR3 sequence is CASSLELAGVNEQFF. DNA of the CDR3: TGCGCCAGCAGCTTGGAACTAGCGGGAGTGAATGAGCAGTTCTTC.

This chain joins TRBV30 and TRBJ1-1, with D possibly matching TRBD1 (5 bases). This CDR3 contains 15 residues. Trimming took 3 bases from V and 2 from J, leaving 16 bases between them. CDR1 is GTSNPN and CDR2 is SVGIG in the germline V gene (reference sequence). In DNA, the CDR3 is TGTGCCTGGAGGGAAGGGGTGGCTTTAAACACTGAAGCTTTCTTT. This codes for CAWREGVALNTEAFF.

The chain joins TRBV19 to TRBJ1-2, with D uncertain. Germline values: CDR1 LNHDA, CDR2 SQIVND (reference sequence). Trimming stripped 1 base from V and 3 bases from J, with 6 bases between. The CDR3 is 13 residues long. CDR3 sequence: CASSIGVDYGYTF. For the CDR3, the DNA is TGTGCCAGTAGTATAGGAGTAGACTATGGCTACACCTTC. The variable domain in full, with the rest retrieved from reference TRBV19 and TRBJ1-2, is DGGITQSPKYLFRKEGQNVTLSCEQNLNHDAMYWYRQDPGQGLRLIYYSQIVNDFQKGDIAEGYSVSREKKESFPLTVTSAQKNPTAFYLCASSIGVDYGYTFGSGTRLTVV.

CDR3 protein: CASSPREIGSTDTQYF. The CDR3 region has the DNA TGTGCCAGCAGCCCCCGGGAAATCGGGAGCACAGATACGCAGTATTTT. This sequence joins TRBV7-9 and TRBJ2-3; possibly TRBD2 for D (5 bases). Trimming removed 5 bases at V and 0 bases at J, with 15 bases between. Germline loops: CDR1 SEHNR, CDR2 FQNEAQ (reference sequence). The CDR3 is made up of 16 amino acids.

The CDR3 here is CASSPGTGYGYTF. Written as DNA, the CDR3 is TGTGCCAGCAGCCCCGGGACAGGGTATGGCTACACCTTC. V and J are TRBV11-2 and TRBJ1-2; 9 bases agree with TRBD1. Per germline, CDR1 SGHAT and CDR2 FQNNGV. This CDR3 comprises 13 residues. Losses at the gene ends were 5 bases for V and 5 bases for J; bases not matched to a gene: 3.